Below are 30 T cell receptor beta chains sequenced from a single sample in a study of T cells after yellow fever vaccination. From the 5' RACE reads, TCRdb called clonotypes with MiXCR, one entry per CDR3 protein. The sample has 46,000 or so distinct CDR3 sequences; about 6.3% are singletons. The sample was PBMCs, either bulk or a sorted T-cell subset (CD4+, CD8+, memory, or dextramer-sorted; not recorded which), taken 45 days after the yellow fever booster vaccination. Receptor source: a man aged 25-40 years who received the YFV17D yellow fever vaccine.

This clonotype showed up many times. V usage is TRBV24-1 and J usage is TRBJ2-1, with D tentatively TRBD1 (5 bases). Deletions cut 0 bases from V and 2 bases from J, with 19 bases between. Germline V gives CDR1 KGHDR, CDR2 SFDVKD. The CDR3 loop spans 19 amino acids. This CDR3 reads CATSDLLGLHPPPYNEQFF. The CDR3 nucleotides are TGTGCCACCAGTGATTTGCTGGGGCTCCACCCCCCTCCCTACAATGAGCAGTTCTTC.

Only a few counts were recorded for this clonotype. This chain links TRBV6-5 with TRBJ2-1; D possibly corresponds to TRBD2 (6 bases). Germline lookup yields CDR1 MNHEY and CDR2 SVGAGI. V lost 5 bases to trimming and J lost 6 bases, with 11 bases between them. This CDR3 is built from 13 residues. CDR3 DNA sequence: TGTGCCAGCAGTCCGGACTACATCAATGAGCAGTTCTTC. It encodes CASSPDYINEQFF.

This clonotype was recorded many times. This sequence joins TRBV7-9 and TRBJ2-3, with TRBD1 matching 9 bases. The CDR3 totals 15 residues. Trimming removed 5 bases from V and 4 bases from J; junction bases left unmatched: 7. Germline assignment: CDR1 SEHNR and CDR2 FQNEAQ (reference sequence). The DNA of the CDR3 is TGTGCCAGCAGCCCGGGACAGGGATTTTCAGATACGCAGTATTTT. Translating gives CASSPGQGFSDTQYF.

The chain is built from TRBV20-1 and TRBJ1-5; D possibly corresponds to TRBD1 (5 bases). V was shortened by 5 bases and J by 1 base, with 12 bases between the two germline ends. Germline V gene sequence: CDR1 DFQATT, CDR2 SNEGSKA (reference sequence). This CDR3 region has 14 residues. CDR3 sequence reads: CSAYQGASNQPQHF. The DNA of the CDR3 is TGCAGTGCTTATCAGGGAGCAAGCAATCAGCCCCAGCATTTT.

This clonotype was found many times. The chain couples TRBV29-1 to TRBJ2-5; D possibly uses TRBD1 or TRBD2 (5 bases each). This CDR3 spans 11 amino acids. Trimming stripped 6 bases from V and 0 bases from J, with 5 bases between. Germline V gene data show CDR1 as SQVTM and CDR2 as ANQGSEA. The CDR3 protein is CSVGHQETQYF. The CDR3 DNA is TGCAGCGTGGGACACCAAGAGACCCAGTACTTC.

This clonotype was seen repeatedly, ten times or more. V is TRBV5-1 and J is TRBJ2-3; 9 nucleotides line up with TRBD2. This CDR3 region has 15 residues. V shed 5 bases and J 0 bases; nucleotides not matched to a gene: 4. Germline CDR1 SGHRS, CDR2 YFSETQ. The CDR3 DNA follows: TGCGCCAGCAGTTCGGCGGGGGGGAGCACAGATACGCAGTATTTT. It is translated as CASSSAGGSTDTQYF.

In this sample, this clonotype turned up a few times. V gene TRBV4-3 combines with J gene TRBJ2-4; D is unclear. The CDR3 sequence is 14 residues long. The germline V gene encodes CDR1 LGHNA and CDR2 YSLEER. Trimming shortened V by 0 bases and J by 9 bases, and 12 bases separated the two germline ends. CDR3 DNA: TGCGCCAGCAGCCAAGATACGGAAGGTCTCATTCAGTACTTC. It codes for CASSQDTEGLIQYF.

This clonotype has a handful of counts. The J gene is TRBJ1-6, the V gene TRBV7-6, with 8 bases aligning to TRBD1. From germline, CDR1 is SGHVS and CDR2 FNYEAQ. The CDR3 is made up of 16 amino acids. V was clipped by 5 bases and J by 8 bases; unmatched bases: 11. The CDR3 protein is CASSLDRATRYSPLHF. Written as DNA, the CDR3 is TGTGCCAGCAGCCTGGACAGGGCCACACGGTATTCACCCCTCCACTTT.

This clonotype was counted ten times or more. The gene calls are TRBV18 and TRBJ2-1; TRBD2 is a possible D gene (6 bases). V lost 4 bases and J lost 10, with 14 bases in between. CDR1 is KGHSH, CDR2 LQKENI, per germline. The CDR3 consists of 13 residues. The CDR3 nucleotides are TGTGCCAGCTCACGCGACTGGGAGGAGGAGCAGTTCTTC. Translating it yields CASSRDWEEEQFF.

CDR3 nucleotide sequence: TGTGCCAGCTCACCCGGATCTGCTCTGCCCCAGCATTTT. It translates to CASSPGSALPQHF. This chain connects TRBV18 to TRBJ1-5; D gene uncertain. CDR1 KGHSH and CDR2 LQKENI come from the germline V gene. Trimming shortened V by 3 bases and J by 9 bases, and 12 bases separated the two germline ends. The CDR3 sequence is 13 residues long.

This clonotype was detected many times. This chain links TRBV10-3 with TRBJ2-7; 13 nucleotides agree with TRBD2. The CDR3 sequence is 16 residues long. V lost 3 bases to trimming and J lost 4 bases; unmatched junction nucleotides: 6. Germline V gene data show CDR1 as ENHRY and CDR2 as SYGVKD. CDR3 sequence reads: CAISDLGLAGVYEQYF. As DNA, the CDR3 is TGTGCCATCAGTGACCTAGGACTAGCGGGAGTGTACGAGCAGTACTTC.

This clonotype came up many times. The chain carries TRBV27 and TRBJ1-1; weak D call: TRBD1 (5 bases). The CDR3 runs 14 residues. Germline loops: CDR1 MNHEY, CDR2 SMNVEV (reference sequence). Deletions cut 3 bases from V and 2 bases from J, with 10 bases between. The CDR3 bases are TGTGCCAGCAGTTTCGGGGGTCCCAACACTGAAGCTTTCTTT. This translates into CASSFGGPNTEAFF.

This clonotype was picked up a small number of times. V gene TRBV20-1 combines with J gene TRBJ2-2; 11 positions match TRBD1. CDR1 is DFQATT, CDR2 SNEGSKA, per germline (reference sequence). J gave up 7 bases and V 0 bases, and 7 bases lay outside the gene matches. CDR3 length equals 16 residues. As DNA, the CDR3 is TGCAGTGCTAGAGATCCCCGGACAGGGGGCGGCGGGGAGCTGTTTTTT. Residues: CSARDPRTGGGGELFF.

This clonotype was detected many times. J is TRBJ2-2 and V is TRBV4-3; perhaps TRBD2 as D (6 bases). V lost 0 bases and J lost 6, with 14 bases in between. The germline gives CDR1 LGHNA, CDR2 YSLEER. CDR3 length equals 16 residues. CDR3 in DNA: TGCGCCAGCAGCCAAGAAGGCTCGGGGGTTTCCGGGGAGCTGTTTTTT. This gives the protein CASSQEGSGVSGELFF.

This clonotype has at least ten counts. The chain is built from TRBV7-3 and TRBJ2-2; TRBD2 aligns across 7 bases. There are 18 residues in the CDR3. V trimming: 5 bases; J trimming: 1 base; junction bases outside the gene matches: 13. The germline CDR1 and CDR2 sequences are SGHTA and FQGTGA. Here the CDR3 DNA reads TGTGCCAGCAGCCTCAAGGTCGGGGGGACGTTGAACACCGGGGAGCTGTTTTTT. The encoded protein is CASSLKVGGTLNTGELFF. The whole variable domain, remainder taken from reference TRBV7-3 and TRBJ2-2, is GAGVSQTPSNKVTEKGKYVELRCDPISGHTALYWYRQSLGQGPEFLIYFQGTGAADDSGLPNDRFFAVRPEGSVSTLKIQRTERGDSAVYLCASSLKVGGTLNTGELFFGEGSRLTVL.

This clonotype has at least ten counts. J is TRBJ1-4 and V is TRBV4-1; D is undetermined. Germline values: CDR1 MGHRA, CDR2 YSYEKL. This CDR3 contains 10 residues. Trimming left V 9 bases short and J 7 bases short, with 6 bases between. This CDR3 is CASGGEKLFF. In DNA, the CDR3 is TGCGCCAGTGGAGGTGAAAAACTGTTTTTT.

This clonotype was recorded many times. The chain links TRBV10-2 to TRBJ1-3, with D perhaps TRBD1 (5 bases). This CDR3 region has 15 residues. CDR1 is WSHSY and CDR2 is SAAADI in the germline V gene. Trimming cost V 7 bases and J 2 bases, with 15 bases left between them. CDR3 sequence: CASKTGVDPGNTIYF. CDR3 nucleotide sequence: TGCGCCAGCAAAACAGGAGTTGATCCTGGAAACACCATATATTTT.

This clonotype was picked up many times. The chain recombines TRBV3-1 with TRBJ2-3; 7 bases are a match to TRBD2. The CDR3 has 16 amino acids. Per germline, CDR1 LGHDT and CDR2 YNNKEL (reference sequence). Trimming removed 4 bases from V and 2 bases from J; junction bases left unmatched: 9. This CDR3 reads CASSPPRGSLTDTQYF. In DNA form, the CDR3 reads TGTGCCAGCAGCCCACCGCGCGGGAGCCTCACAGATACGCAGTATTTT.

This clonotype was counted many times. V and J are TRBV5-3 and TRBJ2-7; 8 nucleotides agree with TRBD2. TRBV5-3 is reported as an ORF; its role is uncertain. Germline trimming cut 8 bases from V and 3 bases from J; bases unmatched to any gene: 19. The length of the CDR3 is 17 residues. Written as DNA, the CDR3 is TGTGCCAGTACTAGTCGACTAGCGCAACCTTCCTACTACGAGCAGTACTTC. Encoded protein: CASTSRLAQPSYYEQYF.

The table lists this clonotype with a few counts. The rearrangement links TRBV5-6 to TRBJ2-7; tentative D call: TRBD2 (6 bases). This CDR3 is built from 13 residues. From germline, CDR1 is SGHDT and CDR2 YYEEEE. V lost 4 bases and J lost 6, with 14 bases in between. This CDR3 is CASSLHAGREQYF. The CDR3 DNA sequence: TGTGCCAGCAGCCTTCACGCGGGGCGCGAGCAGTACTTC.

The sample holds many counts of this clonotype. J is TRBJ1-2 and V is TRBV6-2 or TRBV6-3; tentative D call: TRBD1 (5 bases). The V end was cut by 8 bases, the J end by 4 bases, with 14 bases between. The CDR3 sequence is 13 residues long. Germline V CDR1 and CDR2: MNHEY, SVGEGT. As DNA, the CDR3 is TGTGCCAGCGGACGGGGCACCCCCTATGGCTACACCTTC. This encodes CASGRGTPYGYTF.

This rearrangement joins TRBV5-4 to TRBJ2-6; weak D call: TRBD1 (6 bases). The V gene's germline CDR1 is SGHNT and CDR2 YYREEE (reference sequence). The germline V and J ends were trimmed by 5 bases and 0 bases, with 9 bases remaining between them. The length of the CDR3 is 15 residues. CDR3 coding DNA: TGTGCCAGCAGTGACAGGAGCTCTGGGGCCAACGTCCTGACTTTC. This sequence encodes CASSDRSSGANVLTF.

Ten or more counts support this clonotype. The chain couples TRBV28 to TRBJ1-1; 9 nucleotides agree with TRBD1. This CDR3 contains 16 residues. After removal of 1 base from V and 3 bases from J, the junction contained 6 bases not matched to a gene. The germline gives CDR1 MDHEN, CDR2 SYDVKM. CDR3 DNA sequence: TGTGCCAGCAGTTTATCCCCTGGGACAGGGCACACTGAAGCTTTCTTT. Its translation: CASSLSPGTGHTEAFF.

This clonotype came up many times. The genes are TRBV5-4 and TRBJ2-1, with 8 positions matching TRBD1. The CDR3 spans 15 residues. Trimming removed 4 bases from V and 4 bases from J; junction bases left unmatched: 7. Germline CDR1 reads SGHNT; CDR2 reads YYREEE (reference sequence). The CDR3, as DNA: TGTGCCAGCAGCCGGCCACAGGGGGGTTACAATGAGCAGTTCTTC. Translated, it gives CASSRPQGGYNEQFF.

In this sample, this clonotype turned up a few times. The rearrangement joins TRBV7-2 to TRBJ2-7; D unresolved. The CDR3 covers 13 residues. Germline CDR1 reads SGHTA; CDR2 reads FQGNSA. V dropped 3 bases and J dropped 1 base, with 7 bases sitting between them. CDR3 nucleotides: TGTGCCAGCAGCTTTTTGGGGTCCTACGAGCAGTACTTC. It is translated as CASSFLGSYEQYF.

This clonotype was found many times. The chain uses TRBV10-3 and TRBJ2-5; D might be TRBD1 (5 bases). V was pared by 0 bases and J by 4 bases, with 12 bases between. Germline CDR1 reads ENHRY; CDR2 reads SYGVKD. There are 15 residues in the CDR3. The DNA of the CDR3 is TGTGCCATCAGTGAGTCTATTCAGGGTCGAGAGACCCAGTACTTC. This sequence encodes CAISESIQGRETQYF.

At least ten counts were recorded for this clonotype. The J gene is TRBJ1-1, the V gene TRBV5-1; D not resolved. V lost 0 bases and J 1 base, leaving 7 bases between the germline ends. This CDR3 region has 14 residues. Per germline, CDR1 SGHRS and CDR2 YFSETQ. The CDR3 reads CASSLELQNTEAFF. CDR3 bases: TGCGCCAGCAGCTTGGAGCTACAGAACACTGAAGCTTTCTTT. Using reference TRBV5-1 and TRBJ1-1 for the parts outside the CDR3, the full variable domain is KAGVTQTPRYLIKTRGQQVTLSCSPISGHRSVSWYQQTPGQGLQFLFEYFSETQRNKGNFPGRFSGRQFSNSRSEMNVSTLELGDSALYLCASSLELQNTEAFFGQGTRLTVV.

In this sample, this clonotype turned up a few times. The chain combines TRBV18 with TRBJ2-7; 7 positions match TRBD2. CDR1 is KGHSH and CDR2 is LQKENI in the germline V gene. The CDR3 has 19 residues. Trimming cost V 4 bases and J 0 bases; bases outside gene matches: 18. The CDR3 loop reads CASSLRSGTTVTSSYEQYF. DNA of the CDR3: TGTGCCAGCTCACTCCGGTCTGGGACTACTGTAACTTCCTCCTACGAGCAGTACTTC. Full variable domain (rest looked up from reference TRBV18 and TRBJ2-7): NAGVMQNPRHLVRRRGQEARLRCSPMKGHSHVYWYRQLPEEGLKFMVYLQKENIIDESGMPKERFSAEFPKEGPSILRIQQVVRGDSAAYFCASSLRSGTTVTSSYEQYFGPGTRLTVT.

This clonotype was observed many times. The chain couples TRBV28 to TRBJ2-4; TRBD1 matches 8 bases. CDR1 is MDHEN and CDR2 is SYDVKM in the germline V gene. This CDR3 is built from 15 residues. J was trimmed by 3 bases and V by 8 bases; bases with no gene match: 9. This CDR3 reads CASSSTGGRKNIQYF. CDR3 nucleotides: TGTGCCAGCTCCTCCACAGGGGGTCGCAAAAACATTCAGTACTTC.

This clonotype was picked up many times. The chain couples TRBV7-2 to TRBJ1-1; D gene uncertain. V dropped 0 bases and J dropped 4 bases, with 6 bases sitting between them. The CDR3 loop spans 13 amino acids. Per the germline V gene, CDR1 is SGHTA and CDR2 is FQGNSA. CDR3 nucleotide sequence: TGTGCCAGCAGCTTAGCCAGAGGCACTGAAGCTTTCTTT. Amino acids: CASSLARGTEAFF.